The 5 T cell receptor beta chains listed next were all sequenced from one sample in a study of T cells expressing NK-cell markers. TCRdb re-called the 5' RACE reads and gives one entry per CDR3 protein, without DNA. The table lists about 460,000 distinct CDR3 sequences. The sample taken for sequencing was blood T cells: a sorted CD56 or NKG2C T cell subset, CD4+ or CD8+ T cells, or bulk PBMC T cells (not recorded which). The receptors derive from a woman aged 45-65 years in good health.

The V and J genes are TRBV7-9 and TRBJ1-4. Looked up from germline, CDR1 is SEHNR and CDR2 is FQNEAQ (reference sequence). This CDR3 is 13 amino acids long. The CDR3: CATTDGGGEKLFF.

The genes are TRBV15 and TRBJ2-1. Germline V gene lookup returns CDR1 LNHNV and CDR2 YYDKDF (reference sequence). This CDR3 region has 13 residues. CDR3 in amino acids: CATSREKSVGQFF.

This chain connects TRBV6-2 or TRBV6-3 to TRBJ2-5; the D gene TCRdb calls, TRBD2, cannot be checked with no DNA. The germline V gene has CDR1 MNHEY and CDR2 SVGEGT. This CDR3 is 13 amino acids long. CDR3 sequence: CASSTGLALISVF.

The chain has TRBV5-4 and TRBJ2-5; TCRdb proposes TRBD1, but this gene call is untestable without DNA. The CDR3 contains 16 residues. Per the germline V gene, CDR1 is SGHNT and CDR2 is YYREEE (reference sequence). This CDR3 is CASSLGQFNSKETQYF.

The rearrangement links TRBV7-9 to TRBJ2-5; TCRdb selects TRBD1, and the lack of DNA leaves this call unchecked. The CDR3 length is 12 residues. Germline CDR1 is SEHNR and CDR2 is FQNEAQ (reference sequence). The CDR3 spells CASSLDGAAQYF.